The 25 T cell receptor beta chains in this list originate from one sample, sequenced in a study of cytomegalovirus exposure and HLA in healthy donors. Some clones are missing from TCRdb's copy, which holds only in-frame ones; the method was immunoSEQ multiplex PCR. This sample yields a few hundred thousand clones, of which 86% are seen a single time; 0.65% to 0.85% belongs to the top ten. What was sequenced was PBMCs. The source of these receptors is a young woman in good health and CMV-seronegative.

The rearrangement links TRBV7-9 to TRBJ2-7, with 8 bases that match TRBD1. The CDR3 runs 17 residues. Losses at the gene ends were 5 bases for V and 3 bases for J; bases not matched to a gene: 15. Germline-derived CDR1 and CDR2 are SEHNR and FQNEAQ (reference sequence). The CDR3 region has the DNA TGTGCCAGCAGCCCCCCCGGGGCGACACAGGGGGGCTACGAGCAGTACTTC. It specifies CASSPPGATQGGYEQYF.

This clone was observed a single time. The chain is built from TRBV27 and TRBJ1-1; perhaps TRBD1 as D (6 bases). This CDR3 region has 15 residues. Germline V lookup: CDR1 MNHEY, CDR2 SMNVEV (reference sequence). V lost 3 bases to trimming and J lost 2 bases, with 13 bases between them. Here the CDR3 DNA reads TGTGCCAGCAGTTTTGGGTCAGGGGTAAACACTGAAGCTTTCTTT. It yields the protein CASSFGSGVNTEAFF.

The chain has TRBV28 and TRBJ2-7; 7 nucleotides match TRBD1. Germline lookup yields CDR1 MDHEN and CDR2 SYDVKM. The CDR3 covers 13 residues. V lost 5 bases and J lost 3; bases outside the gene matches: 4. The CDR3 DNA follows: TGTGCCAGCAGTCCGGACAGGTTCTACGAGCAGTACTTC. Its translation: CASSPDRFYEQYF.

The chain employs TRBV11-2 and TRBJ1-1, with TRBD1 identical over 8 bases. The CDR3 contains 15 residues. V shed 5 bases, J shed 4 bases, and the junction held 9 bases outside the gene matches. CDR1 is SGHAT and CDR2 is FQNNGV in the germline V gene. CDR3 in amino acids: CASSPRTGRITEAFF. The CDR3 bases are TGTGCCAGCAGCCCCCGGACAGGGAGAATCACTGAAGCTTTCTTT.

This rearrangement joins TRBV30 to TRBJ2-1; no clear D. V shed 3 bases and J shed 0 bases, with 6 bases lying between them. The CDR3 has 13 amino acids. In germline, CDR1 is GTSNPN, CDR2 SVGIG (reference sequence). CDR3 nucleotides: TGTGCCTGGAGAACCAGCTCCTACAATGAGCAGTTCTTC. It translates to CAWRTSSYNEQFF.

The V and J genes are TRBV25-1 and TRBJ1-4; the match to TRBD1 covers 11 bases. V gave up 3 bases and J gave up 7 bases; unmatched junction bases: 7. Germline V gives CDR1 MGHDK, CDR2 SYGVNS. The CDR3 has 16 residues. The CDR3, as DNA: TGTGCCAGCAGTGATGGACAGGGGGCGCCGGGTGAAAAACTGTTTTTT. Protein product: CASSDGQGAPGEKLFF.

This chain uses TRBV5-6 with TRBJ1-1; D call uncertain. The V gene's germline CDR1 is SGHDT and CDR2 YYEEEE. V lost 5 bases and J 4 bases, leaving 9 bases between the germline ends. The CDR3 covers 12 residues. The CDR3 is CASSPYGTEAFF. The CDR3 DNA is TGTGCCAGCAGTCCCTATGGCACTGAAGCTTTCTTT. Based on the CDR3 plus reference TRBV5-6 and TRBJ1-1, the full variable domain is DAGVTQSPTHLIKTRGQQVTLRCSPKSGHDTVSWYQQALGQGPQFIFQYYEEEERQRGNFPDRFSGHQFPNYSSELNVNALLLGDSALYLCASSPYGTEAFFGQGTRLTVV.

This clone was observed a handful of times. The J gene is TRBJ2-1, the V gene TRBV19; D is perhaps TRBD2 (5 bases). This CDR3 is 13 amino acids long. Germline CDR1 reads LNHDA; CDR2 reads SQIVND (reference sequence). V was shortened by 2 bases and J by 9 bases, with 11 bases between the two germline ends. Written as DNA, the CDR3 is TGTGCCAGTAGTATATCTCCGAGGGCTGAGCAGTTCTTC. Translated: CASSISPRAEQFF. The entire variable domain, with the rest obtained from reference TRBV19 and TRBJ2-1, is as follows: DGGITQSPKYLFRKEGQNVTLSCEQNLNHDAMYWYRQDPGQGLRLIYYSQIVNDFQKGDIAEGYSVSREKKESFPLTVTSAQKNPTAFYLCASSISPRAEQFFGPGTRLTVL.

The rearrangement links TRBV7-2 to TRBJ1-5; 7 nucleotides align to TRBD1. J lost 0 bases, V lost 3 bases, and 2 bases had no gene match. This CDR3 is built from 15 residues. Germline values: CDR1 SGHTA, CDR2 FQGNSA. CDR3 loop: CASSLDRYSNQPQHF. The CDR3 DNA is TGTGCCAGCAGCTTGGACAGGTATAGCAATCAGCCCCAGCATTTT.

This clone came up once. The rearrangement uses TRBV29-1 and TRBJ2-7, with 8 nucleotides matching TRBD1. The CDR3 spans 15 residues. Germline V gene data show CDR1 as SQVTM and CDR2 as ANQGSEA. Trimming took 7 bases from V and 3 from J; bases not matched to a gene: 14. The chain's CDR3 is CSAGWVETGVYEQYF. CDR3 coding DNA: TGCAGCGCGGGCTGGGTGGAGACAGGGGTCTACGAGCAGTACTTC.

J is TRBJ1-5 and V is TRBV11-2; 8 bases are shared with TRBD1. V was pared by 5 bases and J by 5 bases, with 2 bases of the junction left unmatched. The CDR3 totals 13 residues. Germline assignment: CDR1 SGHAT and CDR2 FQNNGV. This CDR3 is CASSAQGDQPQHF. The CDR3 nucleotides are TGTGCCAGCAGCGCACAGGGGGATCAGCCCCAGCATTTT.

The V and J genes are TRBV11-2 and TRBJ2-7; TRBD2 agrees at 8 bases. The CDR3 loop spans 14 amino acids. Germline V gives CDR1 SGHAT, CDR2 FQNNGV. V lost 1 base, J lost 4 bases, and 3 bases stayed unmatched. The CDR3 coding sequence is TGTGCCAGCAGCTTAGTGTCTAGCGGGTACGAGCAGTACTTC. It encodes CASSLVSSGYEQYF.

The rearrangement links TRBV5-6 to TRBJ1-2; D is possibly TRBD1 (6 bases). Germline CDR1 SGHDT, CDR2 YYEEEE. The CDR3 is 14 amino acids. The V and J ends lost 3 bases and 0 bases respectively, with 9 bases between them. The CDR3 DNA reads as TGTGCCAGCAGCTCAGGGGCTTCTAACTATGGCTACACCTTC. Its protein product is CASSSGASNYGYTF.

The CDR3 reads CASGPGLSYEQYF. In DNA form, the CDR3 reads TGTGCTAGTGGTCCGGGACTGTCCTACGAGCAGTACTTC. The rearrangement links TRBV12-5 to TRBJ2-7; possible D gene TRBD2, 6 bases. Looked up from germline, CDR1 is LGHNT and CDR2 is FRNRAP. V lost 5 bases to trimming and J lost 1 base, with 9 bases between them. This CDR3 spans 13 amino acids.

The chain is built from TRBV5-1 and TRBJ2-2, with D possibly TRBD2 on 6 matching bases. Germline V CDR1 and CDR2: SGHRS, YFSETQ. Trimming removed 1 base from V and 2 bases from J, with 9 bases in between. CDR3 length equals 15 residues. In DNA, the CDR3 is TGCGCCAGCAGCTTGAGGGACTCTAACACCGGGGAGCTGTTTTTT. Amino acid sequence: CASSLRDSNTGELFF.

This chain uses TRBV2 with TRBJ2-1; D is unclear. This CDR3 contains 13 residues. Germline loops: CDR1 SNHLY, CDR2 FYNNEI. Trimming removed 3 bases from V and 6 bases from J, with 9 bases in between. CDR3 sequence reads: CASSETNFNEQFF. The CDR3 region has the DNA TGTGCCAGCAGTGAGACAAACTTCAATGAGCAGTTCTTC.

In this sample, this clone turned up once. This sequence joins TRBV6-5 and TRBJ2-7, with a tentative D call TRBD1 (7 bases). The V gene's germline CDR1 is MNHEY and CDR2 SVGAGI. With 1 base removed from V and 6 bases from J, the gap between germline ends came to 16 bases. The CDR3 is 15 amino acids. DNA for the CDR3: TGTGCCAGCAGTTACTGGGGGGACAGCGCCGGCGAGCAGTACTTC. Protein: CASSYWGDSAGEQYF.

The rearrangement links TRBV19 to TRBJ2-7; 8 positions match TRBD1. This CDR3 region has 13 residues. V gave up 6 bases and J gave up 2 bases; unmatched junction bases: 3. Germline CDR1 and CDR2: LNHDA and SQIVND (reference sequence). In DNA, the CDR3 is TGTGCCAGTAGCCGACAGGGGACCTACGAGCAGTACTTC. Translated: CASSRQGTYEQYF.

This chain uses TRBV6-6 with TRBJ1-5, with 9 bases aligning to TRBD1. The CDR3 runs 14 residues. From germline, CDR1 is MNHNY and CDR2 SVGAGI (reference sequence). Trimming at V came to 5 bases and at J to 6 bases, leaving 5 bases not matched to a gene. This CDR3 reads CASSGQGLGQPQHF. CDR3 DNA: TGTGCCAGCAGTGGACAGGGGCTAGGTCAGCCCCAGCATTTT.

The chain recombines TRBV29-1 with TRBJ2-7; 12 bases line up with TRBD2. The J segment lost 2 bases and the V segment lost 0 bases, leaving 5 bases of the junction unmatched. The germline V gene encodes CDR1 SQVTM and CDR2 ANQGSEA. The CDR3 consists of 16 residues. CDR3 residues: CSVEDFGLAGPYEQYF. CDR3 nucleotide sequence: TGCAGCGTTGAAGACTTTGGACTAGCGGGACCCTACGAGCAGTACTTC.

This sequence joins TRBV6-7 and TRBJ2-7; a possible D gene is TRBD1 (5 bases). TRBV6-7 is treated as an ORF (open reading frame) with a function not yet certain. This CDR3 is built from 14 residues. V dropped 5 bases and J dropped 0 bases, with 11 bases sitting between them. Here the CDR3 DNA reads TGTGCCAGCAGTCCTAGGGGTAGCTCCTACGAGCAGTACTTC. Translated: CASSPRGSSYEQYF.

The chain uses TRBV18 and TRBJ1-5, with D maybe TRBD1 (5 bases). The germline V and J ends were trimmed by 4 bases and 0 bases, with 13 bases remaining between them. Germline CDR1 and CDR2: KGHSH and LQKENI. CDR3 size: 16 residues. In DNA, the CDR3 is TGTGCCAGCTCACAACAGGTGCAAGGTAGCAATCAGCCCCAGCATTTT. Translating it yields CASSQQVQGSNQPQHF. Full variable domain (missing parts from reference TRBV18 and TRBJ1-5): NAGVMQNPRHLVRRRGQEARLRCSPMKGHSHVYWYRQLPEEGLKFMVYLQKENIIDESGMPKERFSAEFPKEGPSILRIQQVVRGDSAAYFCASSQQVQGSNQPQHFGDGTRLSIL.

The genes are TRBV7-8 and TRBJ1-2; no clear D. Between the trimmed V and J ends, which lost 4 bases and 6 bases, there was a span of 18 bases. Germline CDR1 reads SGHVS; CDR2 reads FQNEAQ. This CDR3 region has 15 residues. Here the CDR3 reads CASSSTESRSDGYTF. DNA of the CDR3: TGTGCCAGCAGCTCCACTGAAAGCCGGTCGGATGGCTACACCTTC.

The chain combines TRBV6-1 with TRBJ2-1; 9 nucleotides line up with TRBD1. The CDR3 has 14 residues. Germline assignment: CDR1 MNHNS and CDR2 SASEGT. V was clipped by 6 bases and J by 1 base; unmatched bases: 1. DNA for the CDR3: TGTGCCAGCAGGGACAGGGGATCCTACAATGAGCAGTTCTTC. It translates to CASRDRGSYNEQFF.

J is TRBJ2-3 and V is TRBV7-2; TRBD1 aligns across 8 bases. Germline CDR1 and CDR2: SGHTA and FQGNSA. V trimming: 7 bases; J trimming: 1 base; junction bases outside the gene matches: 4. This CDR3 is built from 14 residues. CDR3 bases: TGTGCCAGCACCTTGGGACAGGGCACAGATACGCAGTATTTT. Amino acid sequence: CASTLGQGTDTQYF.